The 21 T cell receptor beta chains below all came from one sample that was sequenced in a study of identifying expanded T cells in peripheral blood (dated by TCRdb to the late 2010s). The library was obtained by the immunoSEQ multiplex PCR assay. Drawn from immuneACCESS, this table holds only the in-frame rearrangements with V and J called that TCRdb kept. Clones are partly lost; checked studies trace under half to an unresolved V gene and leave the rest unexplained. In this sample the table shows over 90,000 clones, around 90% of which occur a single time. Less than 6% of the sample comes from the top ten. The specimen was blood. Every receptor here comes from a person aged 18 to 70 in good health.

CDR3 residues: CASSLDSLDTQYF. DNA for the CDR3: TGTGCCAGCAGCTTGGACAGTCTTGATACGCAGTATTTT. The V and J genes are TRBV5-4 and TRBJ2-3; D call uncertain. Trimming took off 0 bases at V and 6 bases at J, with 8 bases between the two ends. Germline CDR1 SGHNT, CDR2 YYREEE (reference sequence). CDR3 length: 13 amino acids.

The rearrangement links TRBV5-4 to TRBJ1-5, with D perhaps matching TRBD1 (5 bases). This CDR3 is built from 13 residues. With 2 bases removed from V and 7 bases from J, the gap between germline ends came to 10 bases. Germline V gene data show CDR1 as SGHNT and CDR2 as YYREEE (reference sequence). CDR3 loop: CASSFGGVQPQHF. In DNA, the CDR3 is TGTGCCAGCAGCTTCGGGGGGGTCCAGCCCCAGCATTTT.

V is TRBV11-2 and J is TRBJ2-4, with 7 positions matching TRBD1. Trimming took 5 bases from V and 5 from J; bases not matched to a gene: 3. The germline V gene has CDR1 SGHAT and CDR2 FQNNGV. This CDR3 has 13 residues. The CDR3, as DNA: TGTGCCAGCAGCCCCGGGACAGAAAACATTCAGTACTTC. It is translated as CASSPGTENIQYF.

The chain is built from TRBV7-8 and TRBJ1-2; possible D gene TRBD1, 5 bases. The CDR3 totals 15 residues. Per the germline V gene, CDR1 is SGHVS and CDR2 is FQNEAQ. Trimming left V 5 bases short and J 2 bases short, with 15 bases between. The CDR3 here is CASSPWDGYNYGYTF. The CDR3 DNA is TGTGCCAGCAGCCCGTGGGACGGTTACAACTATGGCTACACCTTC.

This clone was detected once. Other DNA sequences in this sample translate to the same CDR3. The chain combines TRBV9 with TRBJ2-1, with 8 positions matching TRBD1. Germline assignment: CDR1 SGDLS and CDR2 YYNGEE. This CDR3 has 14 residues. V gave up 0 bases and J gave up 4 bases; unmatched junction bases: 0. CDR3: CASSVGDRYNEQFF. Here the CDR3 DNA reads TGTGCCAGCAGCGTAGGGGACAGGTACAATGAGCAGTTCTTC.

The chain is built from TRBV4-2 and TRBJ2-3; perhaps TRBD1 as D (6 bases). The CDR3 contains 14 residues. Between the trimmed V and J ends, which lost 5 bases and 0 bases, there was a span of 9 bases. Looked up from germline, CDR1 is LGHNA and CDR2 is YNFKEQ. The CDR3 sequence is CASSSGQSTDTQYF. In DNA, the CDR3 is TGTGCCAGCAGCAGTGGACAGAGCACAGATACGCAGTATTTT.

V usage is TRBV7-9 and J usage is TRBJ2-5; D possibly corresponds to TRBD1 (5 bases). V was shortened by 3 bases and J by 1 base, with 9 bases between the two germline ends. Germline CDR1 reads SEHNR; CDR2 reads FQNEAQ (reference sequence). The CDR3 contains 14 residues. CDR3 sequence (DNA): TGTGCCAGCAGCTTCCGACAGAGCCAAGAGACCCAGTACTTC. It translates to CASSFRQSQETQYF. Looking up the rest from reference TRBV7-9 and TRBJ2-5 gives the full variable domain: DTGVSQNPRHKITKRGQNVTFRCDPISEHNRLYWYRQTLGQGPEFLTYFQNEAQLEKSRLLSDRFSAERPKGSFSTLEIQRTEQGDSAMYLCASSFRQSQETQYFGPGTRLLVL.

In its sample, this clone was seen a few times. The chain has TRBV18 and TRBJ1-5; 10 bases line up with TRBD1. The CDR3 extends over 15 amino acids. The V segment lost 8 bases and the J segment 1 base; nucleotides outside the gene matches: 5. Germline V gene sequence: CDR1 KGHSH, CDR2 LQKENI. The CDR3 bases are TGTGCCAGCGCTCCGGGACAGGGGAGCAATCAGCCCCAGCATTTT. Its protein is CASAPGQGSNQPQHF.

This clone was seen just once. The chain joins TRBV27 to TRBJ2-2; 7 bases are a match to TRBD2. V shed 1 base and J 0 bases; nucleotides not matched to a gene: 14. This CDR3 has 20 residues. In germline, CDR1 is MNHEY, CDR2 SMNVEV (reference sequence). CDR3 sequence: CASSLYFVVRAGANTGELFF. CDR3 bases: TGTGCCAGCAGTTTATATTTTGTGGTCCGGGCGGGAGCGAACACCGGGGAGCTGTTTTTT.

The CDR3 here is CASSAISIQETQYF. The CDR3 bases are TGTGCCAGCAGCGCCATATCCATCCAAGAGACCCAGTACTTC. The chain joins TRBV11-2 to TRBJ2-5; D not certain. Per the germline V gene, CDR1 is SGHAT and CDR2 is FQNNGV. This CDR3 has 14 amino acids. V was clipped by 5 bases and J by 1 base, with 11 bases between them.

V usage is TRBV19 and J usage is TRBJ1-2, with 9 nucleotides matching TRBD1. CDR1 and CDR2 (germline): LNHDA, SQIVND (reference sequence). The junction had 16 bases not matched to a gene; V was cut back by 4 bases and J by 7 bases. The CDR3 totals 17 residues. For the CDR3, the DNA is TGTGCCAGTAGTAACCACTTGGGGACAGGGCAACTTGGTGGCTACACCTTC. Translating gives CASSNHLGTGQLGGYTF.

V is TRBV6-1 and J is TRBJ1-5, with D unresolved. Germline-derived CDR1 and CDR2 are MNHNS and SASEGT. The CDR3 runs 13 residues. The ends were cut back, 8 bases at V and 0 bases at J, with 8 bases in the middle. CDR3 coding DNA: TGTGCCAGCGCGGGATATAGCAATCAGCCCCAGCATTTT. Protein sequence: CASAGYSNQPQHF.

The chain employs TRBV5-4 and TRBJ2-7; 7 bases align to TRBD1. CDR3 length equals 14 residues. With V trimmed by 0 bases and J by 6 bases, 6 bases remained unmatched. From germline, CDR1 is SGHNT and CDR2 YYREEE (reference sequence). The CDR3, as DNA: TGTGCCAGCAGCTTGGGACAGGGTTCTTCCGAGCAGTACTTC. Translating gives CASSLGQGSSEQYF. The complete variable domain, with remaining parts taken from reference TRBV5-4 and TRBJ2-7, reads ETGVTQSPTHLIKTRGQQVTLRCSSQSGHNTVSWYQQALGQGPQFIFQYYREEENGRGNFPPRFSGLQFPNYSSELNVNALELDDSALYLCASSLGQGSSEQYFGPGTRLTVT.

The V and J genes are TRBV5-1 and TRBJ2-3; 7 nucleotides match TRBD1. Germline V gives CDR1 SGHRS, CDR2 YFSETQ. CDR3 size: 19 residues. The V and J ends lost 4 bases and 0 bases, in that order; junction bases with no gene match: 17. The CDR3 region is CASSILTGPFIPSTDTQYF. For the CDR3, the DNA is TGCGCCAGCAGCATACTGACAGGGCCTTTTATTCCTAGCACAGATACGCAGTATTTT.

This sequence joins TRBV6-5 and TRBJ1-1; 8 bases agree with TRBD1. V lost 4 bases and J lost 3; bases outside the gene matches: 7. CDR1 and CDR2 from the germline V gene are MNHEY and SVGAGI. The CDR3 has 15 residues. CDR3: CASSFSSTGDTEAFF. In nucleotides, the CDR3 is TGTGCCAGCAGTTTTTCTTCGACAGGGGACACTGAAGCTTTCTTT.

The chain has TRBV7-9 and TRBJ1-6, with D unclear. Germline V CDR1 and CDR2: SEHNR, FQNEAQ (reference sequence). Trimming left V 3 bases short and J 4 bases short, with 16 bases between. The CDR3 has 17 amino acids. The CDR3 nucleotides are TGTGCCAGCAGCTTCAATGGAGGAGCTACATATAATTCACCCCTCCACTTT. Protein sequence: CASSFNGGATYNSPLHF.

This rearrangement joins TRBV7-9 to TRBJ2-1; tentatively, D is TRBD1 (5 bases). The germline V and J ends were trimmed by 6 bases and 4 bases, with 10 bases remaining between them. Germline CDR1 reads SEHNR; CDR2 reads FQNEAQ (reference sequence). The CDR3 totals 13 residues. DNA of the CDR3: TGTGCCAGCAGTTCAGACAGTTACAATGAGCAGTTCTTC. It translates to CASSSDSYNEQFF.

This chain joins TRBV5-6 and TRBJ1-6, with no clear D. The V end lost 2 bases, the J end lost 10 bases, and 13 bases lay between the germline ends. Germline V gene data show CDR1 as SGHDT and CDR2 as YYEEEE. The CDR3 runs 14 residues. In nucleotides, the CDR3 is TGTGCCAGCAGCTTAAGGGCCTCGGGGTCACCCCTCCACTTT. Its protein product is CASSLRASGSPLHF.

This clone was observed a single time. This chain links TRBV5-6 with TRBJ1-4; 9 bases agree with TRBD1. With 0 bases clipped from V and 6 bases from J, the junction kept 3 bases outside the gene matches. Germline assignment: CDR1 SGHDT and CDR2 YYEEEE. This CDR3 comprises 15 residues. CDR3 nucleotide sequence: TGTGCCAGCAGCTTGGGGCGGGACAGGGATGAAAAACTGTTTTTT. Its translation: CASSLGRDRDEKLFF.

J is TRBJ1-5 and V is TRBV5-5, with D possibly TRBD1 on 6 matching bases. The germline gives CDR1 SGHKS, CDR2 YYEKEE (reference sequence). The CDR3 extends over 16 amino acids. Trimming shortened V by 2 bases and J by 0 bases, and 12 bases separated the two germline ends. The CDR3 spells CASSFGQLYSNQPQHF. The CDR3 DNA reads TGTGCCAGCAGCTTCGGACAGCTGTATAGCAATCAGCCCCAGCATTTT. Full variable domain (missing parts from reference TRBV5-5 and TRBJ1-5): DAGVTQSPTHLIKTRGQQVTLRCSPISGHKSVSWYQQVLGQGPQFIFQYYEKEERGRGNFPDRFSARQFPNYSSELNVNALLLGDSALYLCASSFGQLYSNQPQHFGDGTRLSIL.

The CDR3 sequence is CASSLGTAYNEQFF. CDR3 sequence (DNA): TGTGCCAGCAGCTTAGGGACAGCATACAATGAGCAGTTCTTC. The V gene is TRBV7-9, the J gene TRBJ2-1; tentatively, D is TRBD1 (6 bases). The CDR3 is 14 amino acids. Per germline, CDR1 SEHNR and CDR2 FQNEAQ (reference sequence). The germline V and J ends were trimmed by 1 base and 4 bases, with 8 bases remaining between them.